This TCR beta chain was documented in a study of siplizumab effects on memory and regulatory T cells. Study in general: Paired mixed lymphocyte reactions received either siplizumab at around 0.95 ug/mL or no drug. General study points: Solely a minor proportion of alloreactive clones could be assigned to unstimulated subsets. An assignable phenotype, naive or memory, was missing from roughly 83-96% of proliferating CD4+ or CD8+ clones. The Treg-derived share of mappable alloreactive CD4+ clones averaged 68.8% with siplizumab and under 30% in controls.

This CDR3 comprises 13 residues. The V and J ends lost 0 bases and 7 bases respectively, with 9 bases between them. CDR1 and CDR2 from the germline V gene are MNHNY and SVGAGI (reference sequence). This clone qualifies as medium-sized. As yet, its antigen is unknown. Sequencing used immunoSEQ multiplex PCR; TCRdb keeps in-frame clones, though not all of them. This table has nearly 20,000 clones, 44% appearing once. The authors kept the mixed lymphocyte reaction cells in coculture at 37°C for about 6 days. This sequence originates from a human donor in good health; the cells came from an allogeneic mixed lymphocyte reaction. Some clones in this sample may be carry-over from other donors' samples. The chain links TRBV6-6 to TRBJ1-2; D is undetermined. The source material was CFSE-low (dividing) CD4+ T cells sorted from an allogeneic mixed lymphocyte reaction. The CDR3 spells CASSYSTVVGYTF. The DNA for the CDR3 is TGTGCCAGCAGTTACTCGACGGTTGTTGGCTACACCTTC.